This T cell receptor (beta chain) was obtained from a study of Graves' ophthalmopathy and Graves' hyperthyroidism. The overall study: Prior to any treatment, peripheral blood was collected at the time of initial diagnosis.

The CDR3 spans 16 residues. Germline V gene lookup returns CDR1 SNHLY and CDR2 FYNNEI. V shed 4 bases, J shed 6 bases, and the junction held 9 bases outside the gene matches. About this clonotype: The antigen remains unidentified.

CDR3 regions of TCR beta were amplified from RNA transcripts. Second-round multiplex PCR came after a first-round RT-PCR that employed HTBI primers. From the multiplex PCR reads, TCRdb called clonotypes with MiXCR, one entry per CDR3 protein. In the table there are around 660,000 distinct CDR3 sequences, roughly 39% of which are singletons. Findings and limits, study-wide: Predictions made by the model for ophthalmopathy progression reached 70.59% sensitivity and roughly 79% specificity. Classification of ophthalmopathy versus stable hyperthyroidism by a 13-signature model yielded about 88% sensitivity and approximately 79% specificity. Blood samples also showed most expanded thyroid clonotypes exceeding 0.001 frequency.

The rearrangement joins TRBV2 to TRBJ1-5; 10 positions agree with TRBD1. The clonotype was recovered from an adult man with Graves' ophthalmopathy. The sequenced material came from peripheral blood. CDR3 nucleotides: TGTGCCAGCAGTGTCGAGCCGGGACAGGGGTCTCAGCCCCAGCATTTT. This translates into CASSVEPGQGSQPQHF.